This TCR beta chain came from a study of T cells in women clearing cervical HPV infection. V was cut by 8 bases and J by 2 bases, with 17 bases left in between. The CDR3 has 15 amino acids. The germline V gene encodes CDR1 SGHAT and CDR2 FQNNGV. Comments on this clone: Its cognate antigen is unknown. The missing CDR3 end, 3 residues past where the read stops, is filled in from the germline J gene.

The study, taken as a whole, reports: CIN3+ cases had significantly higher TCR richness than controls; evenness did not differ.

Generated by immunoSEQ multiplex PCR, the TCRdb table keeps only in-frame clones and is missing some. The sample totals some 30,000 clones. The clonotype was recovered from a woman between 18 and 69 years old with a cervical HPV16 infection that either progressed to CIN3+ or cleared (not recorded which). The specimen was blood buffy coat. The V and J genes are TRBV11-2 and TRBJ2-3, with D perhaps TRBD1 (6 bases). This CDR3 reads CASPGAPPYTDTQYF. The part of the CDR3 DNA that was read is TGTGCCAGCCCAGGGGCCCCCCCATACACAGATACG.